This T cell receptor beta chain was retrieved from a study of regulatory T cells in long-lasting Graves disease (dated by TCRdb to the early 2020s). Regarding the study in general: Newly diagnosed Graves' disease patients had taken antithyroid drugs for less than 3 months. Patients with persistent Graves' disease were compared with patients with newly diagnosed Graves' disease using TCR sequencing and RNA sequencing of peripheral blood. The study was conducted in China and was registered as a clinical trial. A total of about 33 samples underwent TCR sequencing, from about 13 patients with persistent Graves' disease and approximately 20 patients with newly diagnosed Graves' disease.

To prepare the library, multiplex PCR was applied. Data came from an Illumina HiSeq 4000. iRepertoire HTBI primers and Arm-PCR amplification of CDR3 regions were used to construct TCR beta libraries. Before sequencing, the PCR products went through gel purification. On the authors' methods: A total of fewer than 70 TRBV and 14 TRBJ segments were identified across samples and were used for gene usage analysis of CDR3 amino acid clonotypes. Filtered high-quality paired reads were merged into contigs using COPE and FqMerger. BLAST was used to align contigs to IMGT TRBV, TRBD and TRBJ reference genes, with CDR3 defined following IMGT. Any clonotype with a frequency above 0.1% was classified as a highly expanded clone. Repertoire diversity was measured by Shannon entropy, and V-J evenness by the Gini coefficient. A clonotype found in more than one individual was treated as public. TCRdb cleaned the public reads at Q25 with fastp, built clones with MiXCR and kept in-frame beta chains. Duplicate CDR3 protein sequences are folded into a single record with the most common DNA and genes. None of the V and J calls come from the authors' own analysis; TCRdb made them. The sample table shows around 240,000 distinct CDR3 sequences, and 15% to 20% are seen once. About 14% of the sample is taken by the ten largest.

Read against the paper, the sample's time point label means: newly diagnosed GD, antithyroid drugs for less than 3 months. For both TCR sequencing and RNA sequencing, RNA was extracted from PBMCs in TRIzol. Graves' disease was diagnosed according to American Thyroid Association guidelines. Patients for the study were recruited at an endocrinology department in Xi'an, China. From each patient, around 9 milliliters of peripheral blood was collected into an EDTA anticoagulant tube. PBMCs were isolated by Ficoll Paque Plus density gradient separation without further T cell sorting. An Agilent 2100 Bioanalyzer and agarose gel were used to check RNA quality, while a NanoDrop 2000 measured RNA concentration. The cysteine opens and the phenylalanine closes a CDR3 of 13 amino acids. Of the read, only the CDR3 DNA is kept; its 39 bases are in frame from base 1. The CDR1 and CDR2 encoded by the germline V gene are KGHSH and LQKENI. Trimming takes 3 bases from V and 3 bases from J, and the germline ends sit 6 bases apart.

This clonotype has ten or more counts. It lacks a known antigen. Per-base qualities were not stored, and no clone one base away is much larger. Beyond this particular receptor, the publication reports: The authors noted that the small sample size was a limitation that may lower accuracy. Only the TCR beta chain was sequenced and analyzed. Preferential use of TRBV28, TRBJ1-2 and TRBJ2-5 was observed in persistent disease, whereas TRBV20-1 and TRBJ2-1 were favored in newly diagnosed disease. Patients with persistent disease shared more public clonotypes (about 2,500) than newly diagnosed patients did (more than 900). Peripheral blood alone was examined, since thyroid tissue, which constituted the primary lesion, could not be accessed. Compared with newly diagnosed patients, patients with persistent Graves' disease had lower TCR Shannon entropy and fewer highly expanded clones, which suggests clonal expansion.

These same records also appear under a second study, on T cells in Graves' hyperthyroidism and ophthalmopathy. As the second publication notes: Graves' hyperthyroidism was defined as stable when no progression to ophthalmopathy occurred over 18 months of follow-up. Hyperthyroidism patients were newly diagnosed, had a disease duration of under 2 months, and were aged 18 to 65 years. Patients with uncontrolled infections, other autoimmune diseases, pregnancy or lactation were excluded. Diagnoses were based on clinical symptoms, serum thyroxine and TRAb, thyroid ultrasound and orbital computed tomography. For the first round of RT-PCR on the TCR CDR3, the HTBI primer set was used together with the Qiagen OneStep RT-PCR kit. Blood samples also contained most of the expanded thyroid clonotypes (frequency above 0.001), which suggests that blood repertoires may reflect thyroid immune responses. A model built on a 13 V-J signature distinguished ophthalmopathy from stable hyperthyroidism, reaching 85% to 90% sensitivity and approximately 83% specificity in cross-validation and 80%/75% in testing. In validation, progression to ophthalmopathy was predicted by the model with approximately 67% sensitivity and about 72% specificity, a median of roughly 6.4 months before onset. To identify TCR V-J signatures that set the groups apart, the researchers used a discovery cohort of 100 or so patients, made up of 43 with Graves' ophthalmopathy and some 55 with stable Graves' hyperthyroidism. Whether ophthalmopathy could be predicted prospectively was tested in an independent validation cohort made up of 18 to 20 hyperthyroidism patients plus 17 patients who later progressed to ophthalmopathy. The approximately 100 discovery patients were randomly divided into training and test sets at a 7:3 ratio. The study also compared thyroid tissue and blood T-cell repertoires from several Graves' hyperthyroidism patients. Following sampling, methimazole starting at 30 mg daily was given to hyperthyroidism patients, and high-dose intravenous methylprednisolone was given to ophthalmopathy patients. The libraries were constructed in a second round of multiplex PCR and then size-selected and purified. The libraries were sequenced on an Illumina HiSeq2000 using paired-end 100 bp reads. SOAPnuke was used to process the raw data, throwing out any read that contained adapters or uncalled bases, had a mean Phred below 15, or lacked an exact constant-primer or identifier match. COPE v1.2.5 was used to merge the high-quality paired reads, and each unique nucleotide sequence was defined as a clonotype. MiTCR v1.1 was used to align the clonotypes against IMGT TRBV, TRBD and TRBJ reference segments. Analysis was restricted to V-J combinations with a frequency above 0.0001, which covered 99.2% of repertoires. The TCS score was defined as F50 (clonal expansion) divided by E x V (chaos), with BLOSUM62-based TCRdist calculated between CDR3 peptides within each V-J. Welch's t-statistics and random forest reduced just over 500 V-J features to roughly 13, which were used in a naive Bayes classifier (R e1071). Sample size was not statistically predetermined, and blinding of investigators to group allocation was not performed. The paper reports TCR Vbeta CDR3 sequencing of 140 or so peripheral blood samples: 43 ophthalmopathy, approximately 74 hyperthyroidism and roughly 17 progressor patients.

The material was peripheral blood mononuclear cells (PBMCs), obtained at new diagnosis, from a patient treated with antithyroid drugs. The rearranged chain carries TRBV18 and TRBJ1-5; the D gene lacks a confident call. This TCR came from a woman aged 25 to 45 with Graves disease. Donor details come from another sample of the same person, matched by shared clones. The CDR3 amino acid sequence is: CASSPRINQPQHF. Here is the DNA: TGTGCCAGCTCACCTAGAATCAATCAGCCCCAGCATTTT.